This TCR beta chain was captured in a study of cytomegalovirus exposure and HLA in healthy donors. The CDR3 sequence is 15 residues long. Germline CDR1 reads KGHSY; CDR2 reads FQNENV. V lost 3 bases to trimming and J lost 4 bases; unmatched junction nucleotides: 6. A word on this clone: Antigen: not known.

Study outcomes and limitations: The tendency of first-cohort TCR clusters to co-occur in the 110 or so validation repertoires emerged from a later analysis. It was confirmed in vitro that a few of the CMV-associated chains were specific for CMV antigens. Most TCR sequences showed up rarely, but some public TCRs showed up in many donors.

Profiling relied on immunoSEQ multiplex PCR, and the TCRdb table lists in-frame clones only, not all of them. Of about 160,000 clones in the sample, approximately 96% were seen once. The clonotype was recovered from a woman aged 18-29 years in good health and CMV-seronegative. Sequenced sample: PBMCs. The rearrangement uses TRBV16 and TRBJ1-2; TRBD1 matches 9 bases. CDR3 protein: CASSHTGGAGYGYTF. The DNA of the CDR3 is TGTGCCAGCAGCCACACAGGGGGCGCTGGCTATGGCTACACCTTC.